This TCR beta chain was documented in a study of T cell changes during pregnancy in multiple sclerosis (dated by TCRdb to between 2018 and 2020). Regarding the complete study: The study examined how the T cell repertoire changed over the course of pregnancy in women with multiple sclerosis.

On this clone itself: Its antigen is not yet known. Base qualities are not provided; no much larger clone lies one nucleotide away.

Library method: the immunoSEQ multiplex PCR assay. What TCRdb holds here is the immuneACCESS table cut down to in-frame rearrangements. Part of the clones is not present; checked against another copy, under half of the missing clones reflect an unresolved V gene, and the others are unexplained. The sample contains 49,000 or so clones, around 94% of them found a single time. The ten top clones hold approximately 0.41% of the sample. The CDR3, cysteine through phenylalanine, is 16 amino acids long. CDR3 DNA only is kept here, 48 bases in frame from base 1. CDR1 and CDR2, looked up from the germline V gene, are LGHNA and YSLEER. Relative to germline, V is missing 4 bases and J is missing 3 bases, with 8 bases of the junction outside any gene match.

The sequence links TRBV4-3 to TRBJ2-2, with 7 junctional bases fitting TRBD1. The source was CD4+ T cells from peripheral blood mononuclear cells, collected in the second trimester of pregnancy. The source is a female donor in good health, enrolled as a control in a pregnancy study. The CDR3 here reads CASSPRQGPHTGELFF. The bases are TGCGCCAGCAGCCCCCGACAGGGCCCCCACACCGGGGAGCTGTTTTTT.